The subject of this entry is one T cell receptor beta chain. Produced via immunoSEQ multiplex PCR; TCRdb's table is partial and in-frame only. The sample has approximately 64,000 clones; around 88% are singletons. The entry originates in a study of technical replicates of blood from a handful of donors. The ends lost 6 bases at V and 0 bases at J; junction bases unmatched: 10. This CDR3 is 16 amino acids long. Germline V gives CDR1 SGHTA, CDR2 FQGNSA. This TCR was sampled from a human donor in good health. Some clones in this sample may be carry-over from other donors' samples. The chain is built from TRBV7-2 and TRBJ2-7; 8 nucleotides agree with TRBD1. The sequencing sample was made of PBMCs. As DNA, the CDR3 is TGTGCCAGCAGTCGGACAGGGACAGTCGTCTCCTACGAGCAGTACTTC. This translates into CASSRTGTVVSYEQYF.